A selection of T cell receptor beta chains follows, all from one sample in a study of early T cells in non-severe SARS-CoV-2 infection. Each CDR3 protein gets one entry after TCRdb re-called the 5' RACE reads with MiXCR. The profile shows some 53,000 distinct CDR3 sequences, 8% to 8.5% of them singletons. Material for sequencing was whole blood. These receptor sequences come from an adult who was a healthcare worker with PCR-confirmed SARS-CoV-2 infection or an uninfected control (not recorded which). Both conserved end residues are part of each CDR3. The D gene is left open where the match is weak. The size field is filled for only some rows; it gives once, few, many or a size class.

D: .; J: TRBJ2-7; V: TRBV9; length: 13; size: many; DNA: TGTGCCAGCAGCGTAGAGAAAAGGGGCGAGCAGTACTTC; CDR3: CASSVEKRGEQYF
D: TRBD2; J: TRBJ2-5; V: TRBV6-6; length: 13; size: few; DNA: TGTGCCAGCGGACTAGCGGCTAAAGAGACCCAGTACTTC; CDR3: CASGLAAKETQYF
D: .; J: TRBJ2-7; V: TRBV4-2; length: 12; size: many; DNA: TGTGCCAGCAGCCAAGCTACGGACGAGCAGTACTTC; CDR3: CASSQATDEQYF
D: .; J: TRBJ2-1; V: TRBV18; length: 18; size: few; DNA: TGTGCCAGCTCACCAATACCTCTTAGCGGCGGCTCCTACAATGAGCAGTTCTTC; CDR3: CASSPIPLSGGSYNEQFF
D: TRBD1; J: TRBJ2-1; V: TRBV24-1; length: 15; size: .; DNA: TGTGCCACCAGAGGACCGGGACAGTTGTTTAATGAGCAGTTCTTC; CDR3: CATRGPGQLFNEQFF
D: .; J: TRBJ2-3; V: TRBV18; length: 15; size: few; DNA: TGTGCCAGCTCACCGGTTGACTCCCACACAGATACGCAGTATTTT; CDR3: CASSPVDSHTDTQYF
D: .; J: TRBJ2-7; V: TRBV5-4; length: 15; size: many; DNA: TGTGCCAGCAGCTCGGTAGGGCAGGCGGCCTACGAGCAGTACTTC; CDR3: CASSSVGQAAYEQYF
D: TRBD1; J: TRBJ2-7; V: TRBV27; length: 15; size: many; DNA: TGTGCCAGCAGGTCAGGGGGCGGGACTGCCTACGAGCAGTACTTC; CDR3: CASRSGGGTAYEQYF
D: TRBD1; J: TRBJ1-6; V: TRBV2; length: 17; size: .; DNA: TGTGCCAGCAGCGCTACTCCGGGACAGGGGAACGATTCACCCCTCCACTTT; CDR3: CASSATPGQGNDSPLHF
D: .; J: TRBJ2-1; V: TRBV14; length: 16; size: .; DNA: TGTGCCAGCAGCCCAGTAACGGGAGAGAGGGGCAATGAGCAGTTCTTC; CDR3: CASSPVTGERGNEQFF
D: .; J: TRBJ1-1; V: TRBV5-6; length: 14; size: few; DNA: TGTGCCAGCAGCTTATCAGGGCTGAACACTGAAGCTTTCTTT; CDR3: CASSLSGLNTEAFF
D: .; J: TRBJ2-7; V: TRBV7-2; length: 12; size: .; DNA: TGTGCCAGCAGCCCGGCCCCCTACGAGCAGTACTTC; CDR3: CASSPAPYEQYF
D: .; J: TRBJ1-1; V: TRBV6-1; length: 13; size: many; DNA: TGTGCCAGCAGGTTACAGCCCGGGACTGAAGCTTTCTTT; CDR3: CASRLQPGTEAFF
D: TRBD1; J: TRBJ2-7; V: TRBV29-1; length: 15; size: .; DNA: TGCAGCGCAACTTACCGGGACAGGAATTCCTACGAGCAGTACTTC; CDR3: CSATYRDRNSYEQYF
D: .; J: TRBJ1-5; V: TRBV19; length: 15; size: few; DNA: TGTGCCAGTAGTATACCTCAGGGGAATCTACAGCCCCAGCATTTT; CDR3: CASSIPQGNLQPQHF
D: .; J: TRBJ1-4; V: TRBV6-1; length: 13; size: many; DNA: TGTGCCAGCAACGGAAGCGGGGATGAAAAACTGTTTTTT; CDR3: CASNGSGDEKLFF
D: .; J: TRBJ1-1; V: TRBV18; length: 15; size: many; DNA: TGTGCCAGCTCACCACGGGCGGGAATGAACACTGAAGCTTTCTTT; CDR3: CASSPRAGMNTEAFF
D: .; J: TRBJ1-2; V: TRBV24-1; length: 17; size: few; DNA: TGTGCCACCCGCGTTCCGTTTTGTGGAATCGGAGCCCATGGCTACACCTTC; CDR3: CATRVPFCGIGAHGYTF
D: TRBD1; J: TRBJ1-1; V: TRBV27; length: 16; size: many; DNA: TGTGCCAGCAGTCCGTGGACAGGGGGCATGAACACTGAAGCTTTCTTT; CDR3: CASSPWTGGMNTEAFF
D: TRBD1; J: TRBJ2-7; V: TRBV5-6; length: 16; size: few; DNA: TGTGCCAGCAGCTTTGGAGTGGGGACAGGGGGATCCGAGCAGTACTTC; CDR3: CASSFGVGTGGSEQYF
D: .; J: TRBJ2-7; V: TRBV12-3/TRBV12-4; length: 15; size: many; DNA: TGTGCCAGCAGTTATGGACAGCCTAGCTCCTACGAGCAGTACTTC; CDR3: CASSYGQPSSYEQYF
D: TRBD2; J: TRBJ2-3; V: TRBV10-2; length: 16; size: many; DNA: TGCGCCAGCAGTTGGACTAGCGGGGGCCGCACAGATACGCAGTATTTT; CDR3: CASSWTSGGRTDTQYF
D: TRBD1; J: TRBJ1-1; V: TRBV6-6; length: 13; size: few; DNA: TGTGCCAGCAGTTCAGGGGGGTCCACTGAAGCTTTCTTT; CDR3: CASSSGGSTEAFF
D: .; J: TRBJ2-3; V: TRBV24-1; length: 16; size: .; DNA: TGTGCCACCAGTGATTTGTCTGAGACTGGGACAGATACGCAGTATTTT; CDR3: CATSDLSETGTDTQYF
D: .; J: TRBJ2-7; V: TRBV7-8; length: 11; size: many; DNA: TGTGCCAGCCGGACAGAGTACGAGCAGTACTTC; CDR3: CASRTEYEQYF
D: .; J: TRBJ1-5; V: TRBV19; length: 17; size: many; DNA: TGTGCCAGTAGTACCGAAGGAGCAGGGGCGAGCAATCAGCCCCAGCATTTT; CDR3: CASSTEGAGASNQPQHF
D: .; J: TRBJ2-2; V: TRBV27; length: 14; size: .; DNA: TGTGCCAGCAGTTTATGGCTCTCGGTCGGGGAGCTGTTTTTT; CDR3: CASSLWLSVGELFF
D: .; J: TRBJ1-1; V: TRBV11-2; length: 15; size: many; DNA: TGTGCCAGCAGCTTAGTTGGGTCTATGAACACTGAAGCTTTCTTT; CDR3: CASSLVGSMNTEAFF
D: .; J: TRBJ2-1; V: TRBV25-1; length: 16; size: many; DNA: TGTGCCAGCAGTGTGGGAGGCAGGGGCTCCTACAATGAGCAGTTCTTC; CDR3: CASSVGGRGSYNEQFF
D: .; J: TRBJ1-6; V: TRBV27; length: 16; size: many; DNA: TGTGCCAGCAGTTTGACTTCAGGGGTATCGAATTCACCCCTCCACTTT; CDR3: CASSLTSGVSNSPLHF
D: .; J: TRBJ2-5; V: TRBV28; length: 13; size: many; DNA: TGTGCCAGCACGGAGACCGAGCACGAGACCCAGTACTTC; CDR3: CASTETEHETQYF
D: .; J: TRBJ2-5; V: TRBV7-2; length: 11; size: .; DNA: TGTGCCAGCAGCTTCCAAGAGACCCAGTACTTC; CDR3: CASSFQETQYF
D: TRBD1; J: TRBJ1-2; V: TRBV19; length: 14; size: .; DNA: TGTGCCAGCACCGGGACAGGCACCCTCTATGGCTACACCTTC; CDR3: CASTGTGTLYGYTF
D: .; J: TRBJ1-5; V: TRBV28; length: 13; size: .; DNA: TGTGCCAGCAGTTTAACCCCTCCGGGGCCCCAGCATTTT; CDR3: CASSLTPPGPQHF
D: TRBD2; J: TRBJ2-5; V: TRBV7-2; length: 13; size: few; DNA: TGTGCCAGCAGACTAGCGCCCCTAGAGACCCAGTACTTC; CDR3: CASRLAPLETQYF
D: .; J: TRBJ2-2; V: TRBV11-2; length: 14; size: many; DNA: TGTGCCAGCAGCGCTTACAGGGTTGGCGGGGAGCTGTTTTTT; CDR3: CASSAYRVGGELFF
D: .; J: TRBJ2-3; V: TRBV20-1; length: 11; size: many; DNA: TGCAGTGCTACACTCGGGAATACGCAGTATTTT; CDR3: CSATLGNTQYF
D: TRBD2; J: TRBJ2-3; V: TRBV16; length: 16; size: .; DNA: TGTGCCAGCAGCCAATCAAGGCTAGCGGGAGGAGATACGCAGTATTTT; CDR3: CASSQSRLAGGDTQYF
D: .; J: TRBJ2-5; V: TRBV20-1; length: 15; size: few; DNA: TGCAGTGCTAGAGATGCGTCGAGTTCCGGAGAGACCCAGTACTTC; CDR3: CSARDASSSGETQYF
D: .; J: TRBJ2-3; V: TRBV24-1; length: 15; size: few; DNA: TGTGCCACCAGTGATCCCGCCTCTCGGACAGATACGCAGTATTTT; CDR3: CATSDPASRTDTQYF
D: .; J: TRBJ2-4; V: TRBV12-3/TRBV12-4; length: 11; size: many; DNA: TGTGCCAGCAGCCTTAGCCACATTCAGTACTTC; CDR3: CASSLSHIQYF
D: .; J: TRBJ2-3; V: TRBV6-6; length: 11; size: few; DNA: TGTGCCACCAGTATCACAGATACGCAGTATTTT; CDR3: CATSITDTQYF
D: TRBD1; J: TRBJ2-2; V: TRBV7-3; length: 14; size: many; DNA: TGTGCCAGCAGCCGGACAGGGGTGGACGGGGAGCTGTTTTTT; CDR3: CASSRTGVDGELFF
D: TRBD1; J: TRBJ2-7; V: TRBV27; length: 14; size: .; DNA: TGTGCCAGCAGTCTCCGGGACAGGGGTGGCGAGCAGTACTTC; CDR3: CASSLRDRGGEQYF
D: .; J: TRBJ1-1; V: TRBV20-1; length: 14; size: many; DNA: TGCAGTGCTGGCCTCTCGGGGCTGAACACTGAAGCTTTCTTT; CDR3: CSAGLSGLNTEAFF
D: .; J: TRBJ2-5; V: TRBV7-8; length: 12; size: .; DNA: TGTGCCAGCAGCTTATTCCAGAAGACCCAGTACTTC; CDR3: CASSLFQKTQYF
D: TRBD1; J: TRBJ1-4; V: TRBV18; length: 13; size: few; DNA: TGTGCCAGCTCACCGACAGGGACTGAAAAACTGTTTTTT; CDR3: CASSPTGTEKLFF
D: .; J: TRBJ1-4; V: TRBV9; length: 14; size: few; DNA: TGTGCCAGCAGCCTTCGGACCGAGGGGGAAAAACTGTTTTTT; CDR3: CASSLRTEGEKLFF
D: .; J: TRBJ2-7; V: TRBV28; length: 12; size: .; DNA: TGTGCCAGCAGCCAGGGCGGCTACGAGCAGTACTTC; CDR3: CASSQGGYEQYF
D: .; J: TRBJ1-2; V: TRBV5-4; length: 14; size: many; DNA: TGTGCCAGCAGCTTGGGGGGGCGGAACTATGGCTACACCTTC; CDR3: CASSLGGRNYGYTF
D: .; J: TRBJ1-1; V: TRBV10-2; length: 14; size: many; DNA: TGCGCCAGCAGTGACAGGACAGTGAACACTGAAGCTTTCTTT; CDR3: CASSDRTVNTEAFF
D: .; J: TRBJ2-1; V: TRBV7-3; length: 19; size: .; DNA: TGTGCCAGCAGCTCTCGATCAGGACAGGGAGGGAGCTCCTACAATGAGCAGTTCTTC; CDR3: CASSSRSGQGGSSYNEQFF
D: TRBD2; J: TRBJ2-5; V: TRBV6-2/TRBV6-3; length: 15; size: .; DNA: TGTGCCAGCATCCACGCAGCGGGGGGCCCAATGACCCAGTACTTC; CDR3: CASIHAAGGPMTQYF
D: .; J: TRBJ2-1; V: TRBV20-1; length: 15; size: .; DNA: TGCAGTGCTAGAGATATAAGCGGACCCTACAATGAGCAGTTCTTC; CDR3: CSARDISGPYNEQFF